The 29 T cell receptor beta chains in this list originate from one sample, sequenced in a study of Graves' ophthalmopathy and Graves' hyperthyroidism. RNA transcripts provided the template for amplifying TCR beta CDR3 regions. Amplification began with first-round RT-PCR using HTBI primers, then second-round multiplex PCR was performed. MiXCR was run by TCRdb on the multiplex PCR reads, yielding one entry per CDR3 protein. Here the sample spans 340,000 or so distinct CDR3 sequences, around a sixth being singletons. Sequenced input: peripheral blood. The receptors shown here come from an adult man with Graves' ophthalmopathy.

This clonotype was seen repeatedly, ten times or more. The J gene is TRBJ2-5, the V gene TRBV6-2 or TRBV6-3; TRBD2 matches 9 bases. Per the germline V gene, CDR1 is MNHEY and CDR2 is SVGEGT. CDR3 size: 14 residues. V gave up 7 bases and J gave up 4 bases; unmatched junction bases: 7. The CDR3, as DNA: TGTGCCAGCAAATCCGCGGGAGGGACAGAGACCCAGTACTTC. Translated: CASKSAGGTETQYF.

This rearrangement joins TRBV11-3 to TRBJ2-7, with D possibly matching TRBD1 (6 bases). CDR3 size: 11 residues. CDR1 is SGHNT, CDR2 YENEEA, per germline. V lost 7 bases and J lost 7, with 11 bases in between. This CDR3 is CASNQGGEQYF. The CDR3 coding sequence is TGTGCCAGCAACCAAGGGGGAGAGCAGTACTTC.

This clonotype was recorded many times. The genes are TRBV7-2 and TRBJ1-2; D unresolved. This CDR3 region has 16 residues. Germline loops: CDR1 SGHTA, CDR2 FQGNSA. Trimming took 8 bases from V and 2 from J, leaving 21 bases between them. The chain's CDR3 is CASGIRDGYSNYGYTF. The CDR3 nucleotides read TGTGCCAGCGGAATTCGCGACGGTTACTCAAACTATGGCTACACCTTC.

The sample holds many counts of this clonotype. The rearrangement links TRBV19 to TRBJ1-5; the D is unclear. Trimming cost V 5 bases and J 6 bases, with 8 bases left between them. The germline CDR1 and CDR2 sequences are LNHDA and SQIVND (reference sequence). This CDR3 has 12 residues. The CDR3 bases are TGTGCCAGTAGTCTAGGGTTTCAGCCCCAGCATTTT. This encodes CASSLGFQPQHF.

This chain links TRBV18 with TRBJ2-7; 9 nucleotides match TRBD2. Germline values: CDR1 KGHSH, CDR2 LQKENI. V dropped 5 bases and J dropped 2; count of bases not matched to a gene: 7. CDR3 size: 15 residues. CDR3 coding DNA: TGTGCCAGCTCAGGTCCGGCGGGGGGGACCTACGAGCAGTACTTC. Translated: CASSGPAGGTYEQYF.

The rearrangement joins TRBV19 to TRBJ1-5, with D possibly being TRBD1 (6 bases). This CDR3 comprises 16 residues. Germline V gene data show CDR1 as LNHDA and CDR2 as SQIVND (reference sequence). Trimming stripped 7 bases from V and 0 bases from J, with 16 bases between. The CDR3 bases are TGTGCCAGTAAGGCAGGGACACCAAATAGCAATCAGCCCCAGCATTTT. Translation: CASKAGTPNSNQPQHF.

This clonotype was seen at least ten times. The chain uses TRBV4-3 and TRBJ2-2; TRBD1 matches 8 bases. The V segment lost 0 bases and the J segment 9 bases; nucleotides outside the gene matches: 6. Per germline, CDR1 LGHNA and CDR2 YSLEER. This CDR3 contains 15 residues. The CDR3 region has the DNA TGCGCCAGCAGCCAAGAACCAGGGGGCATCAGGGAGCTGTTTTTT. This encodes CASSQEPGGIRELFF.

This clonotype came up many times. The CDR3 is CASSLLQQETQYF. CDR3 in DNA: TGTGCCAGCAGCTTACTACAGCAAGAGACCCAGTACTTC. The chain has TRBV11-2 and TRBJ2-5; D not certain. The CDR3 contains 13 residues. Trimming stripped 2 bases from V and 2 bases from J, with 6 bases between. CDR1 is SGHAT, CDR2 FQNNGV, per germline.

This clonotype was seen at least ten times. The chain carries TRBV30 and TRBJ1-5, with TRBD1 as a possible D gene (5 bases). The CDR3 extends over 13 amino acids. The germline gives CDR1 GTSNPN, CDR2 SVGIG (reference sequence). V gave up 4 bases and J gave up 5 bases, with 12 bases separating them. The CDR3: CAWNDRVDQPQHF. The CDR3 DNA follows: TGTGCCTGGAACGACAGAGTTGATCAGCCCCAGCATTTT. Full variable domain (missing parts from reference TRBV30 and TRBJ1-5): SQTIHQWPATLVQPVGSPLSLECTVEGTSNPNLYWYRQAAGRGLQLLFYSVGIGQISSEVPQNLSASRPQDRQFILSSKKLLLSDSGFYLCAWNDRVDQPQHFGDGTRLSIL.

The chain carries TRBV6-1 and TRBJ2-5; maybe TRBD2 (6 bases). CDR3 length equals 14 residues. The V gene lost 7 bases and the J gene lost 2 bases, with 14 bases spanning the gap. Germline V gene lookup returns CDR1 MNHNS and CDR2 SASEGT. The chain's CDR3 is CASTTWGVQETQYF. The CDR3 DNA reads TGTGCCAGCACAACCTGGGGGGTACAAGAGACCCAGTACTTC.

The rearrangement links TRBV15 to TRBJ2-7; 9 bases fit TRBD1. V was clipped by 5 bases and J by 6 bases; unmatched bases: 5. Germline values: CDR1 LNHNV, CDR2 YYDKDF (reference sequence). The CDR3 covers 13 residues. CDR3 nucleotide sequence: TGTGCCACCAGCGTTACAGGGGGCGGCGAGCAGTACTTC. Its protein is CATSVTGGGEQYF.

At least ten counts were recorded for this clonotype. The CDR3 loop reads CSARDKGVGSYEQYF. Written as DNA, the CDR3 is TGCAGTGCTAGAGATAAGGGGGTGGGGAGTTACGAGCAGTACTTC. The chain uses TRBV20-1 and TRBJ2-7; weak D call: TRBD1 (6 bases). This CDR3 spans 15 amino acids. Looked up from germline, CDR1 is DFQATT and CDR2 is SNEGSKA (reference sequence). V gave up 0 bases and J gave up 4 bases, with 16 bases separating them.

This clonotype was seen at least ten times. V is TRBV28 and J is TRBJ2-6; possibly TRBD1 or TRBD2 for D (5 bases each). Germline CDR1 and CDR2: MDHEN and SYDVKM. Trimming shortened V by 4 bases and J by 1 base, and 20 bases separated the two germline ends. This CDR3 is 19 amino acids long. The CDR3 region has the DNA TGTGCCAGCAGTTCGACGAGACCTACAGAGGGGTCTGGGGCCAACGTCCTGACTTTC. This codes for CASSSTRPTEGSGANVLTF.

This clonotype was seen at least ten times. This chain links TRBV14 with TRBJ1-2; 8 nucleotides align to TRBD1. J was trimmed by 0 bases and V by 3 bases; bases with no gene match: 6. This CDR3 region has 16 residues. Germline V gene lookup returns CDR1 SGHDN and CDR2 FVKESK. The CDR3: CASSQPGTGANYGYTF. In nucleotides, the CDR3 is TGTGCCAGCAGCCAGCCCGGGACAGGAGCTAACTATGGCTACACCTTC.

A word on this clonotype: The germline gene is not matched at one end of the junction; a read error may be the cause. The V gene is TRBV11-2, the J gene TRBJ2-6; no definite D call. This CDR3 region has 15 residues. Germline loops: CDR1 SGHAT, CDR2 FQNNGV. CDR3 loop: CVSSTSNSGANVLTF. Written as DNA, the CDR3 is TGTGTCAGCAGCACCTCAAACTCCGGGGCCAACGTCCTGACTTTC.

This clonotype was recorded many times. The chain recombines TRBV11-1 with TRBJ2-7, with D unclear. The germline CDR1 and CDR2 sequences are SGHAT and FQDESV (reference sequence). CDR3 size: 15 residues. V lost 5 bases to trimming and J lost 2 bases, with 16 bases between them. CDR3 DNA sequence: TGTGCCAGCAGCCGCCGGACCTCCGCCCCCTACGAGCAGTACTTC. Translation: CASSRRTSAPYEQYF.

The genes are TRBV5-1 and TRBJ1-1; 7 bases align to TRBD1. The CDR3 has 14 amino acids. The germline V gene encodes CDR1 SGHRS and CDR2 YFSETQ. V lost 1 base and J lost 5; bases outside the gene matches: 5. The CDR3 bases are TGCGCCAGCAGCTTGACAGGGGTTCTAACTGAAGCTTTCTTT. Residues: CASSLTGVLTEAFF.

This clonotype was detected ten times or more. CDR3 protein: CASSQGRQGLAANNYEQYF. CDR3 nucleotides: TGCGCCAGCAGCCAAGGTCGCCAGGGACTAGCGGCAAATAACTACGAGCAGTACTTC. This chain uses TRBV4-1 with TRBJ2-7; 11 bases agree with TRBD2. V gave up 1 base and J gave up 3 bases; unmatched junction bases: 14. Germline V gene lookup returns CDR1 MGHRA and CDR2 YSYEKL. CDR3 length: 19 amino acids.

This clonotype was picked up many times. The chain uses TRBV28 and TRBJ2-5; D perhaps matches TRBD2 (5 bases). V was pared by 6 bases and J by 5 bases, with 16 bases between. The CDR3 is made up of 14 amino acids. CDR1 is MDHEN, CDR2 SYDVKM, per germline. CDR3 sequence: CASRAENDGETQYF. Here the CDR3 DNA reads TGTGCCAGCAGAGCGGAGAATGACGGGGAGACCCAGTACTTC.

The chain uses TRBV5-5 and TRBJ2-7, with D possibly TRBD2 on 7 matching bases. This CDR3 spans 15 amino acids. V lost 6 bases and J 1 base, leaving 17 bases between the germline ends. CDR1 and CDR2 from the germline V gene are SGHKS and YYEKEE (reference sequence). The CDR3 sequence: CASTPMRGGSYEQYF. The CDR3 DNA reads as TGTGCCAGCACCCCAATGAGGGGGGGGTCCTACGAGCAGTACTTC. Filled out from reference TRBV5-5 and TRBJ2-7, the complete variable domain reads DAGVTQSPTHLIKTRGQQVTLRCSPISGHKSVSWYQQVLGQGPQFIFQYYEKEERGRGNFPDRFSARQFPNYSSELNVNALLLGDSALYLCASTPMRGGSYEQYFGPGTRLTVT.

This clonotype occurred many times. The V call is TRBV5-1, the J call TRBJ2-7; D is unclear. The germline V gene encodes CDR1 SGHRS and CDR2 YFSETQ. The CDR3 runs to 16 residues. V was shortened by 3 bases and J by 1 base, with 17 bases between the two germline ends. The CDR3 protein is CASSSGEVVPSYEQYF. The CDR3 DNA sequence: TGCGCCAGCAGCTCAGGCGAGGTTGTGCCGTCCTACGAGCAGTACTTC.

In regard to this clonotype: Compared with germline, one end of the junction differs, possibly owing to a read error. V usage is TRBV20-1 and J usage is TRBJ1-1, with 9 positions matching TRBD1. Germline V lookup: CDR1 DFQATT, CDR2 SNEGSKA (reference sequence). This CDR3 has 12 amino acids. The CDR3 region is CSAGQGNSEAFF. The CDR3 region has the DNA TGCAGTGCCGGACAGGGGAACTCTGAAGCTTTCTTT.

About this clonotype: One end of the junction does not line up with germline, which may come from a read error. The V gene is TRBV28, the J gene TRBJ1-6, with 9 bases fitting TRBD1. Looked up from germline, CDR1 is MDHEN and CDR2 is SYDVKM. The CDR3 is 17 residues long. The CDR3 loop reads CASSSPSKTGGNPPLHF. The CDR3 nucleotides are TGTGCCAGCAGTTCCCCCTCGAAGACAGGGGGGAATCCACCCCTCCATTTT.

This clonotype has a count of ten or more. The genes are TRBV7-2 and TRBJ1-2; tentative D call: TRBD1 (5 bases). The V gene's germline CDR1 is SGHTA and CDR2 FQGNSA. The CDR3 totals 14 residues. V was trimmed by 2 bases and J by 3 bases, leaving 10 bases between them. The CDR3 reads CASSLLSRDYGYTF. CDR3 nucleotide sequence: TGTGCCAGCAGCTTATTGTCCAGGGACTATGGCTACACCTTC. The variable domain in full, with the rest retrieved from reference TRBV7-2 and TRBJ1-2, is GAGVSQSPSNKVTEKGKDVELRCDPISGHTALYWYRQSLGQGLEFLIYFQGNSAPDKSGLPSDRFSAERTGGSVSTLTIQRTQQEDSAVYLCASSLLSRDYGYTFGSGTRLTVV.

V is TRBV20-1 and J is TRBJ1-2; 10 nucleotides align to TRBD1. Germline CDR1 and CDR2: DFQATT and SNEGSKA (reference sequence). The CDR3 covers 13 residues. The V gene end was trimmed by 6 bases and the J gene end by 4 bases; junction bases not matched to a gene: 5. DNA for the CDR3: TGCAGTGCGAGACAGGGGGCAGTCTATGGCTACACCTTC. Translated, it gives CSARQGAVYGYTF.

At least ten counts were recorded for this clonotype. The rearrangement links TRBV18 to TRBJ1-2; 9 bases map to TRBD1. CDR3 size: 13 residues. CDR1 KGHSH and CDR2 LQKENI come from the germline V gene. The V and J ends lost 3 bases and 8 bases, in that order; junction bases with no gene match: 4. As DNA, the CDR3 is TGTGCCAGCTCACCTCGGACAGGGGAAGGCTACACCTTC. It specifies CASSPRTGEGYTF.

This clonotype appeared many times. The chain has TRBV12-3 or TRBV12-4 and TRBJ1-1; D ambiguous. The CDR3 totals 13 residues. Trimming pared 5 bases from V and 6 bases from J, leaving 13 bases between. CDR3 loop: CASSLLAVPEAFF. CDR3 DNA: TGTGCCAGCAGTCTACTAGCGGTGCCTGAAGCTTTCTTT.

This clonotype was detected ten times or more. The chain is built from TRBV6-5 and TRBJ2-5; the D is unclear. This CDR3 region has 14 residues. CDR1 and CDR2 (germline): MNHEY, SVGAGI. Trimming removed 3 bases at V and 4 bases at J, with 12 bases between. The CDR3 region is CASSYLTHGETQYF. The CDR3 DNA sequence: TGTGCCAGCAGTTATTTGACCCATGGAGAGACCCAGTACTTC.

The sample holds a few counts of this clonotype. V gene TRBV7-2 combines with J gene TRBJ1-2; possible D gene TRBD1, 6 bases. With 3 bases removed from V and 3 bases from J, the gap between germline ends came to 11 bases. This CDR3 has 14 residues. CDR1 and CDR2 (germline): SGHTA, FQGNSA. The CDR3 spells CASSLKGGDYGYTF. In DNA, the CDR3 is TGTGCCAGCAGCTTGAAAGGGGGGGACTATGGCTACACCTTC.